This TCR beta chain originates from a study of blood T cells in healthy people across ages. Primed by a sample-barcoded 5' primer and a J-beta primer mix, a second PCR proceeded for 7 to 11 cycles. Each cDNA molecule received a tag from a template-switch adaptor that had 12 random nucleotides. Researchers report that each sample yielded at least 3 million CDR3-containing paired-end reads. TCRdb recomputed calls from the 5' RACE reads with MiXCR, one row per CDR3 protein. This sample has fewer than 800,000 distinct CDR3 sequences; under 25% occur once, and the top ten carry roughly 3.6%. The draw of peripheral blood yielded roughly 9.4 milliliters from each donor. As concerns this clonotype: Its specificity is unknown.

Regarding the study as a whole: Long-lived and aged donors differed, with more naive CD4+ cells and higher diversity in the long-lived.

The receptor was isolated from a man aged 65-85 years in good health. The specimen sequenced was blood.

CDR3 region: CASSFQGAEQFF. CDR3 DNA sequence: TGCGCCAGCAGCTTCCAGGGGGCAGAGCAGTTCTTC. The rearrangement joins TRBV5-1 to TRBJ2-1, with 8 positions matching TRBD1. The CDR3 consists of 12 residues. Germline lookup yields CDR1 SGHRS and CDR2 YFSETQ. V dropped 2 bases and J dropped 10; count of bases not matched to a gene: 2.